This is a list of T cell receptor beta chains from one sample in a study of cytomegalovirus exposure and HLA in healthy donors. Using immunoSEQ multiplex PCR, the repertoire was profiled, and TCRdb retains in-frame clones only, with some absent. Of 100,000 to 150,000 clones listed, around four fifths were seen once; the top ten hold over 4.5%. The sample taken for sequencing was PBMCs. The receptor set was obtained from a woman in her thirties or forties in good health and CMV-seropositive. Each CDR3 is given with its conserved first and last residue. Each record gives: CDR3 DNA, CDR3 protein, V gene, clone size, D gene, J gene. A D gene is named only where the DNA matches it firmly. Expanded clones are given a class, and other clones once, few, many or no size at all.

DNA: TGCGCCAGCAGCCAAGATAGGAGACAGGGAGATAACTATGGCTACACCTTC
CDR3: CASSQDRRQGDNYGYTF
V: TRBV4-3
size: few
D: TRBD1
J: TRBJ1-2

DNA: TGCGCCAGCAGTGTGGGACTAGCGGAGGGCCCTAAGGAGCAGTACTTC
CDR3: CASSVGLAEGPKEQYF
V: TRBV10-2
size: -
D: TRBD2
J: TRBJ2-7

DNA: TGTGCCAGCAGTGGGGGGACAGAAAACACCGGGGAGCTGTTTTTT
CDR3: CASSGGTENTGELFF
V: TRBV11-3
size: -
D: -
J: TRBJ2-2

DNA: TGTGCCAGCAGTTTTACCGGGACTGGGGCCAACGTCCTGACTTTC
CDR3: CASSFTGTGANVLTF
V: TRBV7-9
size: -
D: -
J: TRBJ2-6

DNA: TGTGCCAGCAGCATTACAAACACCGGGGAGCTGTTTTTT
CDR3: CASSITNTGELFF
V: TRBV6-5
size: -
D: -
J: TRBJ2-2

DNA: TGTGCCAGCAGCTCCGTCCGGTCGGGGCTAGCGGGGACCTACTTTGAGCAGTACTTC
CDR3: CASSSVRSGLAGTYFEQYF
V: TRBV11-2
size: -
D: TRBD2
J: TRBJ2-7

DNA: TGCGCCATCAGTGAGCGTCCGGAAACAGGGATCGATGGCTACACCTTC
CDR3: CAISERPETGIDGYTF
V: TRBV10-3
size: once
D: -
J: TRBJ1-2

DNA: TGCAGTGCCTCACAGGGGGCACAGGAGTATTTT
CDR3: CSASQGAQEYF
V: TRBV20-1
size: -
D: TRBD1
J: TRBJ2-3

DNA: TGTGCCAGCAGCGGCTACAATGAGCAGTTCTTC
CDR3: CASSGYNEQFF
V: TRBV2
size: -
D: -
J: TRBJ2-1

DNA: TGTGCCAGCAGCAATGTACTAGCAAGCTCCTACGAGCAGTACTTC
CDR3: CASSNVLASSYEQYF
V: TRBV7-3
size: -
D: -
J: TRBJ2-7

DNA: TGTGCCAGTGAGGCGGGAGTAGGTAGCTACAATGAGCAGTTCTTC
CDR3: CASEAGVGSYNEQFF
V: TRBV19
size: -
D: TRBD2
J: TRBJ2-1

DNA: TGTGCCAGCAGCGGATCTCCCGGCAGGGCTCATGAAAAACTGTTTTTT
CDR3: CASSGSPGRAHEKLFF
V: TRBV9
size: -
D: -
J: TRBJ1-4

DNA: TGTGCCAGCAGACCCGGGACAGGGGTGAACATTCAGTACTTC
CDR3: CASRPGTGVNIQYF
V: TRBV11-2
size: -
D: TRBD1
J: TRBJ2-4

DNA: TGTGCCAGTAGTATGGGGGGCGGGGGGGAAGAGACCCAGTACTTC
CDR3: CASSMGGGGEETQYF
V: TRBV19
size: -
D: TRBD2
J: TRBJ2-5

DNA: TGTGCCAGCCTTGAAGCGGGCCGCTCCGAGCAGTACTTC
CDR3: CASLEAGRSEQYF
V: TRBV2
size: -
D: -
J: TRBJ2-7

DNA: TGTGCCAGCAGTCTGACAGGGGGCGCAGGTTCACCCCTCCACTTT
CDR3: CASSLTGGAGSPLHF
V: TRBV7-2
size: -
D: TRBD1
J: TRBJ1-6

DNA: TGTGCCAGCAGTCTAGAGACAGGGCCTAACACTGAAGCTTTCTTT
CDR3: CASSLETGPNTEAFF
V: TRBV27
size: -
D: TRBD1
J: TRBJ1-1

DNA: TGTGCCAGCACCCGGGACTCAGGCTGGTCCGAGCAGTACTTC
CDR3: CASTRDSGWSEQYF
V: TRBV6-5
size: -
D: -
J: TRBJ2-7

DNA: TGTGCCAGCAGCTTGGCAGAAAACTATGGCTACACCTTC
CDR3: CASSLAENYGYTF
V: TRBV5-5
size: -
D: -
J: TRBJ1-2

DNA: TGTGCCAGCAGCGTAGGGGCGGGGATCACAGATACGCAGTATTTT
CDR3: CASSVGAGITDTQYF
V: TRBV9
size: -
D: -
J: TRBJ2-3

DNA: TGTGCCACCAGCAGAGGGGCTAACAATGAGCAGTTCTTC
CDR3: CATSRGANNEQFF
V: TRBV15
size: -
D: -
J: TRBJ2-1

DNA: TGTGCCAGTACAACAGGGGGTTCTTATGGCTACACCTTC
CDR3: CASTTGGSYGYTF
V: TRBV27
size: -
D: TRBD1
J: TRBJ1-2

DNA: TGCAGCGTGGGGGACAGGTTTTCGACTGAAGCTTTCTTT
CDR3: CSVGDRFSTEAFF
V: TRBV29-1
size: -
D: TRBD1
J: TRBJ1-1